This paragraph covers one T cell receptor (beta chain) sequence. Its antigen is unknown. This entry belongs to a study of CD8 T cells in Susac syndrome. The study, taken as a whole, reports: In Susac syndrome, the CD4+ T cell repertoires did not show clonal expansion.

An amount of RNA that ranged from roughly 0.5 to 1 ug was reverse transcribed with random hexamers. immunoSEQ multiplex PCR amplified TCR beta CDR3 across 54 Vbeta, 13 Jbeta. TCRdb ran MiXCR on the immunoSEQ multiplex PCR reads and lists one entry per CDR3 protein. Seen here are under 200,000 distinct CDR3 sequences, 85% to 95% observed once, and the top ten hold roughly 0.11%. J was trimmed by 4 bases and V by 2 bases; bases with no gene match: 7. The CDR3 has 15 amino acids. In germline, CDR1 is MNHEY, CDR2 SVGAGI. Patients with Susac syndrome met diagnostic criteria defined recently for definite or probable disease. Isolation of CD8+ and CD4+ T cells was performed negatively, whereas enrichment of TEMRA cells was done by FACS.

This clonotype was obtained from a human donor with Susac syndrome. Sequenced: CD4+ T cells from PBMCs. The V and J genes are TRBV6-5 and TRBJ1-2; 7 bases fit TRBD1. This chain's CDR3 is CASSYITGVGYGYTF. CDR3 bases: TGTGCCAGCAGTTACATAACAGGGGTCGGCTATGGCTACACCTTC.